A single sample is the source of the 23 T cell receptor beta chains below, sequenced in a study of T-cell memory formation after mild COVID-19. TCRdb redid the calling of the 5' RACE reads with MiXCR, one entry per CDR3 protein. Altogether about 130,000 distinct CDR3 sequences are present, approximately 15% being singletons, with the ten largest covering 4% to 6%. Sample: PBMCs or a T cell subset sorted from them (not recorded which). The receptors shown here come from a man younger than 30 who had mild COVID-19 (a few samples of this study predate the infection). Cell type and time point are not known.

In this sample, this clonotype turned up a few times. The V call is TRBV7-2, the J call TRBJ1-1; D unclear. V was shortened by 2 bases and J by 6 bases, with 13 bases between the two germline ends. The length of the CDR3 is 14 residues. Germline lookup yields CDR1 SGHTA and CDR2 FQGNSA. The CDR3 nucleotides are TGTGCCAGCAGCTTATATTGGTCAGACGCTGAAGCTTTCTTT. Translating gives CASSLYWSDAEAFF.

This clonotype was seen more than once but under ten times. This sequence joins TRBV10-2 and TRBJ2-2; no firm D call. The CDR3 spans 11 residues. CDR1 is WSHSY and CDR2 is SAAADI in the germline V gene. Trimming pared 7 bases from V and 5 bases from J, leaving 5 bases between. The CDR3 nucleotides read TGCGCCAGCATGGGGACCGGGGAGCTGTTTTTT. It specifies CASMGTGELFF.

This clonotype was observed a few times. The chain recombines TRBV7-9 with TRBJ1-1, with D possibly TRBD1 on 5 matching bases. V gave up 4 bases and J gave up 1 base, with 13 bases separating them. Germline V gene lookup returns CDR1 SEHNR and CDR2 FQNEAQ (reference sequence). This CDR3 contains 15 residues. The CDR3 DNA is TGTGCCAGCAGCTCCGGTTCGGGGGGGAACACTGAAGCTTTCTTT. Residues: CASSSGSGGNTEAFF.

This rearrangement joins TRBV2 to TRBJ2-2; D is perhaps TRBD1 (6 bases). The CDR3 has 12 residues. Germline loops: CDR1 SNHLY, CDR2 FYNNEI. V was cut by 6 bases and J by 4 bases, with 6 bases left in between. CDR3 sequence (DNA): TGTGCCAGCAGACAGGGCACCGGGGAGCTGTTTTTT. It specifies CASRQGTGELFF.

The rearrangement links TRBV7-9 to TRBJ2-6, with D possibly TRBD1 on 6 matching bases. Trimming left V 1 base short and J 0 bases short, with 10 bases between. CDR1 and CDR2 (germline): SEHNR, FQNEAQ (reference sequence). This CDR3 spans 17 amino acids. CDR3 bases: TGTGCCAGCAGCTTAGGCAGGGGCAGCTCTGGGGCCAACGTCCTGACTTTC. As protein: CASSLGRGSSGANVLTF.

The sample holds a few counts of this clonotype. CDR3 bases: TGTGCCAGCAGCTTAATTGACGGTAGCACAGATACGCAGTATTTT. The encoded protein is CASSLIDGSTDTQYF. The chain carries TRBV7-9 and TRBJ2-3; D is undetermined. Germline CDR1 SEHNR, CDR2 FQNEAQ (reference sequence). Trimming shortened V by 2 bases and J by 0 bases, and 9 bases separated the two germline ends. The CDR3 is 15 amino acids.

This clonotype has a count of ten or more. The CDR3 is CASSPDTGTDTQYF. The CDR3 bases are TGTGCCAGCAGCCCCGATACAGGCACAGATACGCAGTATTTT. This chain links TRBV6-5 with TRBJ2-3; D is ambiguous. The germline V and J ends were trimmed by 6 bases and 1 base, with 11 bases remaining between them. The CDR3 totals 14 residues. Germline V lookup: CDR1 MNHEY, CDR2 SVGAGI.

The chain carries TRBV9 and TRBJ1-2; D call uncertain. The germline V gene encodes CDR1 SGDLS and CDR2 YYNGEE. The V end was cut by 4 bases, the J end by 4 bases, with 11 bases between. This CDR3 has 13 amino acids. The CDR3 nucleotides are TGTGCCAGCAGCCCCCGACTGGGCTATGGCTACACCTTC. It yields the protein CASSPRLGYGYTF.

The chain recombines TRBV7-2 with TRBJ2-3; TRBD2 aligns across 15 bases. CDR3 length equals 17 residues. CDR1 is SGHTA, CDR2 FQGNSA, per germline. Unmatched junction bases numbered 8, after V lost 5 bases and J lost 5 bases. CDR3 sequence (DNA): TGTGCCAGCAGCCGGACTAGCGGGGGGGCAGGGGGAGATACGCAGTATTTT. Translating it yields CASSRTSGGAGGDTQYF.

By proportion, this clonotype is medium-sized. Relative to the germline gene, one junction end is altered; a read error may explain this. V and J are TRBV5-1 and TRBJ2-5; D not certain. This CDR3 contains 11 residues. Germline V CDR1 and CDR2: SGHRS, YFSETQ. In nucleotides, the CDR3 is TGTGCCAGCAGCTTTGAAGAGACCCAGTACTTC. It is translated as CASSFEETQYF.

J is TRBJ2-3 and V is TRBV6-5; D is perhaps TRBD1 (6 bases). V lost 3 bases, J lost 4 bases, and 11 bases lay in between. The length of the CDR3 is 14 residues. The germline V gene has CDR1 MNHEY and CDR2 SVGAGI. As DNA, the CDR3 is TGTGCCAGCAGTTATATAGGGGGAGCAGATACGCAGTATTTT. Protein product: CASSYIGGADTQYF.

This clonotype has just a few counts. CDR3 in amino acids: CASSSKRTGFDTQYF. Here the CDR3 DNA reads TGCGCCAGCAGCTCCAAACGCACAGGGTTCGATACGCAGTATTTT. The chain combines TRBV4-3 with TRBJ2-3; TRBD1 might be the D (6 bases). V lost 5 bases and J 6 bases, leaving 18 bases between the germline ends. CDR3 size: 15 residues. Germline V gene sequence: CDR1 LGHNA, CDR2 YSLEER.

The CDR3 nucleotides read TGCAGTGCTAGTGAGGGGTGGACTGAAGCTTTCTTT. Translating it yields CSASEGWTEAFF. This rearrangement joins TRBV20-1 to TRBJ1-1, with D possibly matching TRBD1 (5 bases). Trimming removed 3 bases from V and 5 bases from J, with 10 bases in between. In germline, CDR1 is DFQATT, CDR2 SNEGSKA (reference sequence). The CDR3 consists of 12 residues.

In its sample, this clonotype was seen a few times. The chain links TRBV6-5 to TRBJ1-1, with 9 bases aligning to TRBD1. CDR1 MNHEY and CDR2 SVGAGI come from the germline V gene. Germline trimming cut 8 bases from V and 6 bases from J; bases unmatched to any gene: 10. This CDR3 has 14 amino acids. CDR3 region: CASVRGQGAAEAFF. CDR3 bases: TGTGCCAGCGTGCGGGGACAGGGCGCCGCTGAAGCTTTCTTT.

This clonotype turned up a few times. The genes are TRBV29-1 and TRBJ2-3; perhaps TRBD1 as D (6 bases). The CDR3 is 13 amino acids. CDR1 SQVTM and CDR2 ANQGSEA come from the germline V gene. Trimming pared 5 bases from V and 4 bases from J, leaving 13 bases between. Written as DNA, the CDR3 is TGCAGCGTTTGTACAGGGAGCGCAGATACGCAGTATTTT. Residues: CSVCTGSADTQYF.

This clonotype was counted between two and nine times. One base away lies a much larger clone, so this may be a sequencing read error. This chain links TRBV5-1 with TRBJ2-7; TRBD2 matches 10 bases. Germline lookup yields CDR1 SGHRS and CDR2 YFSETQ. CDR3 length: 14 residues. V lost 0 bases, J lost 3 bases, and 0 bases stayed unmatched. The CDR3 coding sequence is TGCGCCAGCAGCTTGGGGACTAGCGGCTACGAGCAGTACTTC. Translation gives CASSLGTSGYEQYF.

Ten or more counts support this clonotype. The genes are TRBV5-1 and TRBJ2-5; the D call may be TRBD1 or TRBD2 (5 bases each). Trimming pared 8 bases from V and 2 bases from J, leaving 13 bases between. The germline gives CDR1 SGHRS, CDR2 YFSETQ. CDR3 length: 13 residues. The CDR3 here is CASRGEGQETQYF. For the CDR3, the DNA is TGCGCCAGTCGGGGTGAGGGGCAAGAGACCCAGTACTTC.

V gene TRBV30 combines with J gene TRBJ1-2, with 9 bases that match TRBD1. This CDR3 is built from 12 residues. Germline V gene sequence: CDR1 GTSNPN, CDR2 SVGIG (reference sequence). V trimming: 3 bases; J trimming: 13 bases; junction bases outside the gene matches: 9. The CDR3 reads CAWRGDREVSTF. The DNA for the CDR3 is TGTGCCTGGAGGGGGGACAGGGAGGTCAGCACCTTC.

The chain uses TRBV12-3 or TRBV12-4 and TRBJ2-1, with TRBD1 matching 7 bases. CDR3 length equals 15 residues. The V and J ends lost 6 bases and 6 bases, in that order; junction bases with no gene match: 11. The CDR3 region is CASSQGAEGANEQFF. As DNA, the CDR3 is TGTGCCAGCAGCCAGGGAGCTGAGGGGGCCAATGAGCAGTTCTTC.

CDR3 DNA: TGTGCCAGCAGGGTACTCCCGGGACAGGGGGCTAACTATGGCTACACCTTC. Translating it yields CASRVLPGQGANYGYTF. The rearrangement joins TRBV12-3 or TRBV12-4 to TRBJ1-2; TRBD1 matches 11 bases. V lost 6 bases, J lost 0 bases, and 9 bases stayed unmatched. CDR3 length: 17 amino acids.

In its sample, this clonotype was seen a few times. The V and J genes are TRBV2 and TRBJ2-2; maybe TRBD1 (6 bases). Germline V gene sequence: CDR1 SNHLY, CDR2 FYNNEI. This CDR3 is built from 14 residues. V lost 6 bases and J lost 5, with 13 bases in between. The CDR3 bases are TGTGCCAGCAGGGACAACAGGGAGACCGGGGAGCTGTTTTTT. This encodes CASRDNRETGELFF.

This chain connects TRBV4-2 to TRBJ2-2, with D uncertain. CDR1 is LGHNA, CDR2 YNFKEQ, per germline. V was trimmed by 6 bases and J by 7 bases, leaving 30 bases between them. This CDR3 has 19 amino acids. The CDR3: CASRSQGWGPPRHDGELFF. DNA of the CDR3: TGTGCCAGCAGGAGCCAAGGTTGGGGTCCGCCGCGACACGACGGGGAGCTGTTTTTT.

DNA for the CDR3: TGTGCCAGCAGGCTCTCAGGGGGCGAGCAGTACTTC. Encoded protein: CASRLSGGEQYF. V is TRBV5-6 and J is TRBJ2-7, with 7 positions matching TRBD1. V was pared by 5 bases and J by 6 bases, with 5 bases of the junction left unmatched. The CDR3 totals 12 residues. Germline lookup yields CDR1 SGHDT and CDR2 YYEEEE.